The 18 T cell receptor beta chains listed next were all sequenced from one sample in a study of CD8+CD57+ T cells in acquired aplastic anemia. Genomic DNA templated the TCR beta VDJ and CDR3 profiling. Each CDR3 protein is one row after TCRdb ran MiXCR on the reads. The sample has approximately 200,000 distinct CDR3 sequences, approximately 60% seen once; the top ten hold over 25%. Source material: sorted CD4+, CD8+, or CD8+CD57+ T cells (not recorded which) from PBMCs. Source of these receptors: a human donor in good health.

This chain links TRBV4-1 with TRBJ1-4; 11 nucleotides match TRBD1. Germline V gene data show CDR1 as MGHRA and CDR2 as YSYEKL. Trimming at V came to 1 base and at J to 3 bases, leaving 10 bases not matched to a gene. The CDR3 is 19 residues long. The CDR3 reads CASSQGTGGDEFPNEKLFF. The CDR3 DNA follows: TGCGCCAGCAGCCAAGGGACAGGGGGCGACGAGTTCCCTAATGAAAAACTGTTTTTT.

This clonotype was observed many times. This chain connects TRBV9 to TRBJ2-3; D perhaps matches TRBD2 (6 bases). Germline CDR1 and CDR2: SGDLS and YYNGEE. The V end lost 0 bases, the J end lost 6 bases, and 17 bases lay between the germline ends. The CDR3 has 16 residues. This CDR3 is CASSVERGLPVDTQYF. DNA of the CDR3: TGTGCCAGCAGCGTAGAAAGGGGACTGCCCGTCGATACGCAGTATTTT.

V is TRBV2 and J is TRBJ2-1, with D perhaps matching TRBD1 or TRBD2 (6 bases each). The ends were cut back, 5 bases at V and 8 bases at J, with 10 bases in the middle. CDR3 length equals 12 residues. The germline CDR1 and CDR2 sequences are SNHLY and FYNNEI. CDR3 sequence: CASSRGDYEQFF. DNA of the CDR3: TGTGCCAGCAGTAGGGGGGACTATGAGCAGTTCTTC.

This clonotype occurred many times. The chain carries TRBV29-1 and TRBJ2-2; 8 bases line up with TRBD2. In germline, CDR1 is SQVTM, CDR2 ANQGSEA. V shed 4 bases, J shed 5 bases, and the junction held 3 bases outside the gene matches. The CDR3 totals 13 residues. This CDR3 is CSVGTSRTGELFF. CDR3 sequence (DNA): TGCAGCGTTGGGACTAGCAGGACCGGGGAGCTGTTTTTT.

The chain joins TRBV15 to TRBJ2-2, with a possible D match to TRBD1 (6 bases). Germline V gene sequence: CDR1 LNHNV, CDR2 YYDKDF (reference sequence). The CDR3 covers 16 residues. Trimming pared 3 bases from V and 1 base from J, leaving 12 bases between. The CDR3 region is CATSRTDRLNTGELFF. The CDR3 bases are TGTGCCACCAGCAGGACGGACAGATTGAACACCGGGGAGCTGTTTTTT. The whole variable domain, filled in from reference TRBV15 and TRBJ2-2, reads DAMVIQNPRYQVTQFGKPVTLSCSQTLNHNVMYWYQQKSSQAPKLLFHYYDKDFNNEADTPDNFQSRRPNTSFCFLDIRSPGLGDTAMYLCATSRTDRLNTGELFFGEGSRLTVL.

In this sample, this clonotype turned up many times. This chain connects TRBV4-3 to TRBJ2-7, with 11 bases aligning to TRBD2. Per germline, CDR1 LGHNA and CDR2 YSLEER. The CDR3 sequence is 17 residues long. Trimming at V came to 0 bases and at J to 3 bases, leaving 7 bases not matched to a gene. CDR3 loop: CASSQDTASGGLYEQYF. CDR3 nucleotides: TGCGCCAGCAGCCAAGATACAGCTAGCGGGGGGCTCTACGAGCAGTACTTC.

For this clonotype: A much bigger clone sits one base away, suggesting this may be a read error. The V and J genes are TRBV2 and TRBJ2-1; D remains unclear. Germline V gene data show CDR1 as SNHLY and CDR2 as FYNNEI. The V gene lost 7 bases and the J gene lost 7 bases, with 5 bases spanning the gap. The CDR3 has 10 residues. CDR3 residues: CASKGNEQFF. In nucleotides, the CDR3 is TGTGCCAGCAAGGGAAATGAGCAGTTCTTC.

This clonotype was recorded at least ten times. This rearrangement joins TRBV5-1 to TRBJ2-7, with D perhaps matching TRBD1 (6 bases). The CDR3 covers 19 residues. Germline CDR1 reads SGHRS; CDR2 reads YFSETQ. Trimming stripped 4 bases from V and 3 bases from J, with 29 bases between. The CDR3 DNA is TGCGCCAGCAGCCCTTGGTGGGGGCAAGGTGAATTAGGGGACTACGAGCAGTACTTC. Its translation: CASSPWWGQGELGDYEQYF.

The rearrangement links TRBV24-1 to TRBJ2-7, with TRBD2 matching 10 bases. Germline lookup yields CDR1 KGHDR and CDR2 SFDVKD. This CDR3 has 16 amino acids. V was pared by 6 bases and J by 1 base, with 8 bases of the junction left unmatched. The chain's CDR3 is CATSPSRTSGSYEQYF. CDR3 nucleotide sequence: TGTGCCACCAGTCCATCTCGGACTAGCGGATCCTACGAGCAGTACTTC.

CDR3 in DNA: TGTGCCAGCAGCCATACTACGGGACTAGCGGGAGACTATGAGCAGTTCTTC. Amino acids: CASSHTTGLAGDYEQFF. V usage is TRBV14 and J usage is TRBJ2-1; TRBD2 matches at 14 bases. Germline V lookup: CDR1 SGHDN, CDR2 FVKESK. The length of the CDR3 is 17 residues. The V gene end was trimmed by 3 bases and the J gene end by 8 bases; junction bases not matched to a gene: 9. Complete variable domain (other parts from reference TRBV14 and TRBJ2-1): EAGVTQFPSHSVIEKGQTVTLRCDPISGHDNLYWYRRVMGKEIKFLLHFVKESKQDESGMPNNRFLAERTGGTYSTLKVQPAELEDSGVYFCASSHTTGLAGDYEQFFGPGTRLTVL.

The genes are TRBV6-5 and TRBJ2-1; D gene ambiguous. V lost 2 bases to trimming and J lost 8 bases, with 4 bases between them. The CDR3 is made up of 11 amino acids. Germline V gives CDR1 MNHEY, CDR2 SVGAGI. CDR3 sequence reads: CASSYGHEQFF. CDR3 coding DNA: TGTGCCAGCAGTTACGGTCATGAGCAGTTCTTC.

This chain links TRBV7-9 with TRBJ1-2, with a tentative D call TRBD1 (5 bases). The CDR3 totals 13 residues. Trimming took off 2 bases at V and 8 bases at J, with 12 bases between the two ends. The germline CDR1 and CDR2 sequences are SEHNR and FQNEAQ (reference sequence). This CDR3 reads CASSLQAQAGYTF. CDR3 in DNA: TGTGCCAGCAGCTTACAAGCACAGGCCGGCTACACCTTC.

The rearrangement links TRBV7-9 to TRBJ2-3; D is perhaps TRBD1 (5 bases). Germline CDR1 reads SEHNR; CDR2 reads FQNEAQ (reference sequence). This CDR3 spans 14 amino acids. V was trimmed by 3 bases and J by 0 bases, leaving 7 bases between them. The CDR3 protein is CASSFRVSTDTQYF. CDR3 DNA: TGTGCCAGCAGCTTCAGGGTTAGCACAGATACGCAGTATTTT. Looking up the rest from reference TRBV7-9 and TRBJ2-3 gives the full variable domain: DTGVSQNPRHKITKRGQNVTFRCDPISEHNRLYWYRQTLGQGPEFLTYFQNEAQLEKSRLLSDRFSAERPKGSFSTLEIQRTEQGDSAMYLCASSFRVSTDTQYFGPGTRLTVL.

The genes are TRBV29-1 and TRBJ2-1; 8 positions agree with TRBD2. Germline CDR1 reads SQVTM; CDR2 reads ANQGSEA. V lost 1 base, J lost 4 bases, and 6 bases stayed unmatched. CDR3 length: 15 amino acids. Written as DNA, the CDR3 is TGCAGCGTTGAAGGGGTAGCGGGGAATTACAATGAGCAGTTCTTC. This sequence encodes CSVEGVAGNYNEQFF.

The genes are TRBV2 and TRBJ1-5; D gene uncertain. This CDR3 has 13 residues. The V gene's germline CDR1 is SNHLY and CDR2 FYNNEI. V was clipped by 4 bases and J by 8 bases, with 12 bases between them. CDR3 in amino acids: CASSGQAREPQHF. The CDR3 bases are TGTGCCAGCAGTGGGCAGGCCCGAGAGCCCCAGCATTTT.

A single count supports this clonotype. V usage is TRBV20-1 and J usage is TRBJ1-2; D unclear. The CDR3 sequence is 12 residues long. V lost 4 bases and J 8 bases, leaving 14 bases between the germline ends. CDR1 and CDR2 (germline): DFQATT, SNEGSKA (reference sequence). As DNA, the CDR3 is TGCAGTGCTATCTCCGGCGTCCAAGGCTACACCTTC. This codes for CSAISGVQGYTF.

This clonotype was found a few times. Germline and junction disagree at one end, which may indicate a read error. This sequence joins TRBV7-9 and TRBJ2-1; TRBD1 agrees at 10 bases. The CDR3 is made up of 17 amino acids. Germline V lookup: CDR1 SEHNR, CDR2 FQNEAQ (reference sequence). CDR3 sequence (DNA): TGTGCCAGCAGGATCTTACCGGGACAGGGGAGTTACAATGAGCAGTTCTTT. Its translation: CASRILPGQGSYNEQFF.

V and J are TRBV20-1 and TRBJ2-3; D is uncertain. With the DNA end fitting TRBJ2-2 better, the J assignment may be wrong. Germline lookup yields CDR1 DFQATT and CDR2 SNEGSKA (reference sequence). CDR3 length: 12 amino acids. CDR3 DNA sequence: TGCAGTGCTAAGGGTGACACCGGGGAGCTGTTTTTT. It is translated as CSAKGDTGELFF.